A selection of T cell receptor beta chains follows, all from one sample in a study of T-cell memory formation after mild COVID-19. Each CDR3 protein gets one entry after TCRdb re-called the 5' RACE reads with MiXCR. The table includes some 64,000 distinct CDR3 sequences, about a tenth detected once. Sequences were obtained from PBMCs or a T cell subset sorted from them (not recorded which). The receptors come from a man aged 18 to 30 who had mild COVID-19 (a few samples of this study predate the infection). Cell type and time point are not known. Each CDR3 is given with its conserved first and last residue. A row's size may be missing; if present it is once, few, many or a size class.

>15|TRBJ2-1|many|TRBV20-1
CSAGKRGSSYNEQFF
>13|TRBJ1-5|few|TRBV20-1
CSARDITGQPQHF
>15|TRBJ2-3|-|TRBV7-2
CASRRSRGYTDTQYF
>13|TRBJ2-3|-|TRBV4-2
CASSQQTGDTQYF
>14|TRBJ2-5|many|TRBV7-2
CASSPRLSQETQYF
>15|TRBJ2-3|many|TRBV20-1
CSAHRAGGSTDTQYF
>15|TRBJ2-1|-|TRBV7-9
CASSFVTSGTNEQFF
>9|TRBJ1-2|-|TRBV20-1
CSAQHGYTF
>13|TRBJ1-1|-|TRBV5-1
CASSLPQNTEAFF
>17|TRBJ1-1|-|TRBV6-5
CASRGKTRNRGGTEAFF
>15|TRBJ1-5|-|TRBV7-2
CASSKQGALDQPQHF
>13|TRBJ2-1|few|TRBV9
CASSVGDGNEQFF
>15|TRBJ2-3|-|TRBV7-2
CASSETSVPRSTQYF
>14|TRBJ2-1|few|TRBV3-1
CASNVGGARNEQFF
>12|TRBJ1-6|-|TRBV6-1
CASSMGNSPLHF
>15|TRBJ2-3|-|TRBV5-4
CASSFRGGVVDTQYF
>13|TRBJ1-2|few|TRBV5-4
CASSFGQGDGYTF
>13|TRBJ1-6|many|TRBV5-1
CASSVKGASPLHF
>14|TRBJ2-7|-|TRBV6-2/TRBV6-3
CASSYSIGPYEQYF
>13|TRBJ2-5|many|TRBV5-1
CASSSGTRETQYF
>15|TRBJ2-4|few|TRBV20-1
CSASAGGGGQNIQYF
>14|TRBJ1-4|few|TRBV5-1
CASSLGGGAEKLFF
>12|TRBJ2-1|-|TRBV19
CASSRQVNEQFF
>13|TRBJ1-1|few|TRBV18
CASSRTGSTEAFF
>14|TRBJ2-7|-|TRBV20-1
CSALRRQGTYEQYF
>14|TRBJ1-1|few|TRBV12-3/TRBV12-4
CASSRTGGDTEAFF
>13|TRBJ2-5|-|TRBV6-5
CATHPPGKETQYF
>11|TRBJ2-5|many|TRBV5-1
CASSDGETQYF
>15|TRBJ2-7|many|TRBV5-1
CASSLDRPPNYEQYF
>16|TRBJ2-2|many|TRBV20-1
CSARDGGQPMTGELFF
>18|TRBJ2-5|-|TRBV5-1
CASSSTPGLAGGGETQYF
>13|TRBJ2-7|many|TRBV4-3
CASSQETWGEQYF
>17|TRBJ2-3|few|TRBV5-1
CASSLVKGPLSTDTQYF
>16|TRBJ2-1|-|TRBV6-2/TRBV6-3
CASSYLGSEIYNEQFF
>15|TRBJ1-3|few|TRBV9
CASSVRGQGTNTIYF
>14|TRBJ1-2|few|TRBV4-1
CASSQHGQGYGYTF
>14|TRBJ1-1|few|TRBV12-3/TRBV12-4
CASSLEQGYTEAFF
>13|TRBJ2-5|many|TRBV6-2/TRBV6-3
CATRLAGDETQYF
>16|TRBJ1-4|few|TRBV28
CASSNPKFGSGEKLFF
>11|TRBJ2-4|many|TRBV12-3/TRBV12-4
CASSDKTVQYF